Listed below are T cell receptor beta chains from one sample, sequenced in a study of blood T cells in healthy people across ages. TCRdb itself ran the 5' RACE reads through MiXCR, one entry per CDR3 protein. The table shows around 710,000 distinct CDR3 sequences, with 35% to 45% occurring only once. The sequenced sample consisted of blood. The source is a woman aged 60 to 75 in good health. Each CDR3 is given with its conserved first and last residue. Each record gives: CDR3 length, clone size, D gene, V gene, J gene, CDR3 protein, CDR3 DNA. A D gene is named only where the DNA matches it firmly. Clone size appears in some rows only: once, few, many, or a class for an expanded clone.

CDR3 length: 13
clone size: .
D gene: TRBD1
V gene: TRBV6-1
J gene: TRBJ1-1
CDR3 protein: CASKGLDRGVAFF
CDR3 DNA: TGTGCCAGCAAGGGGCTAGACAGGGGTGTGGCTTTCTTT

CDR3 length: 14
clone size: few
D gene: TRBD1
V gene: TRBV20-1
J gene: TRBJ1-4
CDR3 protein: CSAKSGTVNEKLFF
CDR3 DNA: TGCAGTGCTAAATCTGGGACAGTTAATGAAAAACTGTTTTTT

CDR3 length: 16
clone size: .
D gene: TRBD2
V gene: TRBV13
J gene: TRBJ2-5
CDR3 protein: CASSLDGLAGGRDQYF
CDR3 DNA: TGTGCCAGCAGCCTGGACGGACTAGCGGGGGGGCGGGACCAGTACTTC

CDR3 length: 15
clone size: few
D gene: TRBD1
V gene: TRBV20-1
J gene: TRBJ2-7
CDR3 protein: CSASDGQGPPYEQYF
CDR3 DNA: TGCAGTGCTTCCGACGGACAGGGCCCCCCCTACGAGCAGTACTTC

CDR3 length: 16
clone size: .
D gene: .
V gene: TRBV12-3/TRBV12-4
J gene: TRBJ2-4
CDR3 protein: CASSFGSVIAKNIQYF
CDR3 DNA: TGTGCCAGCAGTTTCGGGTCAGTGATAGCCAAAAACATTCAGTACTTC

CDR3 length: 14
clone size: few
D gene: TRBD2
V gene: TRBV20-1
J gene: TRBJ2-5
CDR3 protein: CSAHPPVAGETQYF
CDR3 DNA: TGCAGTGCCCATCCTCCGGTAGCGGGGGAGACCCAGTACTTC

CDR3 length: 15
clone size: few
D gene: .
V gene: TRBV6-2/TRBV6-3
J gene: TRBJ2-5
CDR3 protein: CASSYFTGPQETQYF
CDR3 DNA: TGTGCCAGCAGTTACTTTACAGGCCCACAAGAGACCCAGTACTTC

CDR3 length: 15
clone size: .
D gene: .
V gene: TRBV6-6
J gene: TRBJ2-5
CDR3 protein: CASSYSLQYQETQYF
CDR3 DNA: TGTGCCAGCAGTTACTCGTTACAGTACCAAGAGACCCAGTACTTC

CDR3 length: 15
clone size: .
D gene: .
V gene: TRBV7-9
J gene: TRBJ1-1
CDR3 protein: CASSLGAGGPTEAFF
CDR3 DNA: TGTGCCAGCAGCTTGGGTGCGGGGGGCCCGACTGAAGCTTTCTTT

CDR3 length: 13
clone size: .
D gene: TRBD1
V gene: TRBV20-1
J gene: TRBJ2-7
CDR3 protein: CSATWTGSYEQYF
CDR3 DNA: TGCAGTGCTACTTGGACAGGGAGCTACGAGCAGTACTTC

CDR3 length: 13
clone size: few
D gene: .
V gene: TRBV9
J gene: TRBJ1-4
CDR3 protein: CASSVEGGEKLFF
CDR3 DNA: TGTGCCAGCAGCGTAGAGGGTGGGGAAAAACTGTTTTTT

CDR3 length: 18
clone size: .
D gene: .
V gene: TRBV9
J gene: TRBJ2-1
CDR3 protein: CASSFSKEFGRSYNEQFF
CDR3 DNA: TGTGCCAGCAGCTTCTCAAAGGAATTCGGGCGCTCCTACAATGAGCAGTTCTTC

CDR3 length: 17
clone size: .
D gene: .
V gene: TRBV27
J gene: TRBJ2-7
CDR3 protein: CASSLPDLSLRVHEQYF
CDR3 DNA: TGTGCCAGCAGTTTACCTGACTTGTCTCTTAGGGTCCATGAGCAGTACTTC

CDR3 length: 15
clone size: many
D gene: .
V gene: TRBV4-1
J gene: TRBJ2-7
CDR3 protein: CASSREKIGVAARYF
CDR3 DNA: TGCGCCAGCAGCCGGGAAAAAATAGGAGTCGCCGCGCGGTACTTC

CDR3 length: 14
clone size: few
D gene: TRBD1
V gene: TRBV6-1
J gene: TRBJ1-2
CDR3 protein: CASSGTGFHHGYTF
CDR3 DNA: TGTGCCAGCAGTGGGACAGGGTTCCATCATGGCTACACCTTC

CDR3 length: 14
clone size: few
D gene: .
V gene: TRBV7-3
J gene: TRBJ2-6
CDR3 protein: CASKLGAGANVLTF
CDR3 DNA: TGTGCCAGCAAATTAGGGGCTGGGGCCAACGTCCTGACTTTC

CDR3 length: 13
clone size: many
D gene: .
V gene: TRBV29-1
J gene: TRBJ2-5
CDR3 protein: CSVEELVRETQYF
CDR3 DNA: TGCAGCGTTGAAGAACTAGTACGGGAGACCCAGTACTTC

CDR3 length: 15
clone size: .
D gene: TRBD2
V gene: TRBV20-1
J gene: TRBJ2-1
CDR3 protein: CSASETSGSQDEQFF
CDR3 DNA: TGCAGTGCTAGTGAGACTAGCGGGAGTCAGGATGAGCAGTTCTTC

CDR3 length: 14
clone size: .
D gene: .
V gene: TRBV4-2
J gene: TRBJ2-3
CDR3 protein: CASSQDRVADTQYF
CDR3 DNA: TGTGCCAGCAGCCAAGATCGTGTCGCAGATACGCAGTATTTT

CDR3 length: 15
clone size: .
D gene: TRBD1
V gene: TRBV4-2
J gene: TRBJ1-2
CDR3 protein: CASSQGQTANYGYTF
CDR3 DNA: TGTGCCAGCAGCCAGGGACAGACCGCTAACTATGGCTACACCTTC

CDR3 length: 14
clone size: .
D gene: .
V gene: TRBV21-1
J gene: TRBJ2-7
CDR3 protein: CASSKLDGAYEQYF
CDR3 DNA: TGTGCCAGCAGCAAATTGGACGGAGCCTACGAGCAGTACTTC

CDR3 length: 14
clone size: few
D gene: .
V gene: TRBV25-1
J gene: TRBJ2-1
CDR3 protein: CASSGQLGYNEQFF
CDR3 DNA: TGTGCCAGCAGTGGCCAACTTGGCTACAATGAGCAGTTCTTC

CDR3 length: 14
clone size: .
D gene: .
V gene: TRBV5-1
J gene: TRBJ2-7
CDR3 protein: CASSLKGSPYEQYF
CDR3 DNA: TGCGCCAGCAGCTTGAAGGGATCCCCCTACGAGCAGTACTTC

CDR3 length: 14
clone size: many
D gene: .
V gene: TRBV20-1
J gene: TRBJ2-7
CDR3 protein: CSADPTVFGGEQYF
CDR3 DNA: TGCAGTGCCGACCCTACTGTTTTTGGGGGAGAGCAGTACTTC

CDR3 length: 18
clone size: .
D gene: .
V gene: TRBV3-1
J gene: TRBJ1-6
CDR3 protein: CASSQEGGRGSYNSPLHF
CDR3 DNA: TGTGCCAGCAGCCAAGAAGGGGGTAGAGGTTCCTATAATTCACCCCTCCACTTT

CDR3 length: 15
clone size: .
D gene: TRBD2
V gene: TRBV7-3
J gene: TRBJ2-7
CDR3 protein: CASSFSGRALGEQYF
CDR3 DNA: TGTGCCAGCAGCTTCAGCGGGAGGGCCTTGGGGGAGCAGTACTTC

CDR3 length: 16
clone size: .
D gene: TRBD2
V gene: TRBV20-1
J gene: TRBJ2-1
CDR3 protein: CSAKQGLAGLYNEQFF
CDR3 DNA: TGCAGTGCCAAACAGGGACTAGCGGGACTCTACAATGAGCAGTTCTTC

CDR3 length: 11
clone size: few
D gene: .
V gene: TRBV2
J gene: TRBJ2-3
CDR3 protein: CASNIADTQYF
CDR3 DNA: TGTGCCAGCAACATTGCAGATACGCAGTATTTT

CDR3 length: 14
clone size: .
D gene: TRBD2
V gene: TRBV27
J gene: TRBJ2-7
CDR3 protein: CASRSGGAAYEQYF
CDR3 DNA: TGTGCCAGCAGGAGCGGGGGGGCCGCGTACGAGCAGTACTTC

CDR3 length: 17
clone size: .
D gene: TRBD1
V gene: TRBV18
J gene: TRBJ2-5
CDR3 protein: CASSPSDRGHNKETQYF
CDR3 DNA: TGTGCCAGCTCACCTTCGGACAGGGGCCACAATAAAGAGACCCAGTACTTC

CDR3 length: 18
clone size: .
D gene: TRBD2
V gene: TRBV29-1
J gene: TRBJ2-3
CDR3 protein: CSVSPPKRGGRSTDTQYF
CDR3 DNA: TGCAGCGTTAGCCCCCCTAAGCGGGGGGGCCGAAGCACAGATACGCAGTATTTT

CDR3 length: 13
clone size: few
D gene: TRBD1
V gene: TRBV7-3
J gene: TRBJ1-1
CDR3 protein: CASSLEGATEAFF
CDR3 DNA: TGTGCCAGCAGCTTGGAGGGGGCCACTGAAGCTTTCTTT

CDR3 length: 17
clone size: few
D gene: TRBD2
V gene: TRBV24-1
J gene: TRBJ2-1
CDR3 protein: CATSATLGAGGGNEQFF
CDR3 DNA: TGTGCCACCAGTGCCACCTTGGGAGCGGGAGGGGGCAATGAGCAGTTCTTC

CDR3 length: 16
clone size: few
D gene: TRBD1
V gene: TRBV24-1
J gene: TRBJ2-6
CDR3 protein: CATIRTGEPGANVLTF
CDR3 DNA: TGTGCCACCATACGGACAGGGGAGCCTGGGGCCAACGTCCTGACTTTC

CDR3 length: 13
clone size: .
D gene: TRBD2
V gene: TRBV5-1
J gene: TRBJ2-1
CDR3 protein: CASRKSGSNEQFF
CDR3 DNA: TGCGCCAGCAGAAAAAGCGGGAGTAATGAGCAGTTCTTC

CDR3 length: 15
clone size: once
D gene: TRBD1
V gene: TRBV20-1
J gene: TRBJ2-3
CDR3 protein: CSALPGTDFSDTQYF
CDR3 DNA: TGCAGTGCTCTCCCCGGGACAGACTTTTCAGATACGCAGTATTTT

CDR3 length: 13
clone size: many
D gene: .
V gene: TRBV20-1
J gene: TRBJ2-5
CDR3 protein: CSARQQDQETQYF
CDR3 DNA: TGCAGTGCTAGGCAACAGGACCAAGAGACCCAGTACTTC